This entry lists 17 T cell receptor beta chains sequenced from one sample in a study of cytomegalovirus exposure and HLA in healthy donors. It was with 60 Vbeta and 13 Jbeta primers that the PCR ran. TCRdb's copy holds only in-frame clones and misses some; the assay was immunoSEQ multiplex PCR. Here the sample spans some 130,000 clones, around 80% being singletons. The sample was PBMCs. These receptors were collected from a man aged 25 to 45 in good health and CMV-seronegative.

The V and J genes are TRBV25-1 and TRBJ1-5; weak D call: TRBD1 (5 bases). Trimming removed 6 bases from V and 9 bases from J, with 12 bases in between. The CDR3 has 12 residues. The germline CDR1 and CDR2 sequences are MGHDK and SYGVNS. The CDR3 coding sequence is TGTGCCAGCAGCCGTGGAAGGGGGCCCCAGCATTTT. This encodes CASSRGRGPQHF.

CDR3 sequence: CASSPQGQVSEQYF. CDR3 sequence (DNA): TGTGCCAGCAGTCCACAGGGACAGGTGAGCGAGCAGTACTTC. The rearrangement joins TRBV6-6 to TRBJ2-7; TRBD1 matches at 8 bases. The germline CDR1 and CDR2 sequences are MNHNY and SVGAGI (reference sequence). The V and J ends lost 5 bases and 6 bases, in that order; junction bases with no gene match: 9. CDR3 size: 14 residues.

The chain is built from TRBV6-5 and TRBJ2-3; tentative D call: TRBD1 (5 bases). The CDR3 has 14 amino acids. Germline V CDR1 and CDR2: MNHEY, SVGAGI. The V end was cut by 2 bases, the J end by 6 bases, with 12 bases between. The CDR3 reads CASSYIDSKDTQYF. CDR3 coding DNA: TGTGCCAGCAGTTACATCGACAGCAAGGATACGCAGTATTTT.

This chain's CDR3 is CASSQDSSGYQPQHF. As DNA, the CDR3 is TGCGCCAGCAGCCAAGATTCGTCAGGATATCAGCCCCAGCATTTT. The chain combines TRBV4-1 with TRBJ1-5; D ambiguous. The germline V gene encodes CDR1 MGHRA and CDR2 YSYEKL. The CDR3 is made up of 15 amino acids. V lost 0 bases and J lost 5, with 11 bases in between.

The rearrangement links TRBV5-6 to TRBJ2-7; a weak D match, TRBD2 (5 bases). Looked up from germline, CDR1 is SGHDT and CDR2 is YYEEEE. The CDR3 runs to 13 residues. The V gene lost 1 base and the J gene lost 7 bases, with 12 bases spanning the gap. CDR3 DNA: TGTGCCAGCAGCTTGACGCGCCCGGGGGAGCAGTACTTC. As protein: CASSLTRPGEQYF.

The rearrangement uses TRBV9 and TRBJ2-3; 8 bases are shared with TRBD1. Trimming removed 2 bases from V and 4 bases from J; junction bases left unmatched: 9. Germline V gene lookup returns CDR1 SGDLS and CDR2 YYNGEE. The CDR3 has 16 residues. The CDR3, as DNA: TGTGCCAGCAGCGTTCAGGGGGCGATGGGTGCAGATACGCAGTATTTT. Residues: CASSVQGAMGADTQYF.

The chain uses TRBV30 and TRBJ1-1; 8 nucleotides line up with TRBD1. Germline assignment: CDR1 GTSNPN and CDR2 SVGIG (reference sequence). Trimming at V came to 2 bases and at J to 11 bases, leaving 4 bases not matched to a gene. The CDR3 has 11 amino acids. CDR3: CAWSWGQAAFF. The CDR3 DNA reads TGTGCCTGGAGTTGGGGACAGGCGGCTTTCTTT.

This clone has only one observation. The chain carries TRBV28 and TRBJ2-7; TRBD1 matches at 7 bases. The V gene end was trimmed by 7 bases and the J gene end by 2 bases; junction bases not matched to a gene: 8. CDR3 length: 14 amino acids. Germline CDR1 MDHEN, CDR2 SYDVKM. The CDR3 here is CASTMGQPPYEQYF. As DNA, the CDR3 is TGTGCCAGCACCATGGGACAGCCCCCCTACGAGCAGTACTTC.

CDR3 coding DNA: TGTGCCACCAGCCTTCGGACTAGCGGTCTTCCCGGGGAGCTGTTTTTT. Amino acid sequence: CATSLRTSGLPGELFF. This chain joins TRBV15 and TRBJ2-2; 10 bases match TRBD2. The V gene end was trimmed by 5 bases and the J gene end by 6 bases; junction bases not matched to a gene: 9. The CDR3 loop spans 16 amino acids. CDR1 is LNHNV and CDR2 is YYDKDF in the germline V gene (reference sequence).

This chain links TRBV30 with TRBJ2-3; 7 bases are a match to TRBD1. Germline V gene data show CDR1 as GTSNPN and CDR2 as SVGIG (reference sequence). The CDR3 totals 14 residues. The ends lost 0 bases at V and 4 bases at J; junction bases unmatched: 4. The DNA of the CDR3 is TGTGCCTGGAGTGTAAAGGGGGCGGCAGATACGCAGTATTTT. Its protein product is CAWSVKGAADTQYF.

This clone was detected once. The CDR3 reads CASSSQGIGKNIQYF. In DNA, the CDR3 is TGCGCCAGCAGCTCCCAGGGGATCGGCAAAAACATTCAGTACTTC. V is TRBV5-1 and J is TRBJ2-4; TRBD1 might be the D (6 bases). The germline V gene has CDR1 SGHRS and CDR2 YFSETQ. The V and J ends lost 3 bases and 3 bases respectively, with 13 bases between them. The CDR3 consists of 15 residues. The full variable domain, rest sourced from reference TRBV5-1 and TRBJ2-4, is KAGVTQTPRYLIKTRGQQVTLSCSPISGHRSVSWYQQTPGQGLQFLFEYFSETQRNKGNFPGRFSGRQFSNSRSEMNVSTLELGDSALYLCASSSQGIGKNIQYFGAGTRLSVL.

The CDR3 DNA is TGTGCCAGCAGTGAAGTACTTTTTAGGGGGAATGAGCAGTTCTTC. Amino acids: CASSEVLFRGNEQFF. V gene TRBV2 combines with J gene TRBJ2-1, with D perhaps matching TRBD1 (6 bases). Deletions cut 1 base from V and 7 bases from J, with 14 bases between. This CDR3 has 15 residues. From germline, CDR1 is SNHLY and CDR2 FYNNEI.

This chain joins TRBV5-4 and TRBJ2-7; 12 nucleotides align to TRBD2. Germline CDR1 reads SGHNT; CDR2 reads YYREEE (reference sequence). This CDR3 is built from 15 residues. V was clipped by 5 bases and J by 5 bases; unmatched bases: 8. The CDR3 protein is CASSTGTSGQNEQYF. In DNA, the CDR3 is TGTGCCAGCAGTACCGGGACTAGCGGGCAGAACGAGCAGTACTTC. Looking up the rest from reference TRBV5-4 and TRBJ2-7 gives the full variable domain: ETGVTQSPTHLIKTRGQQVTLRCSSQSGHNTVSWYQQALGQGPQFIFQYYREEENGRGNFPPRFSGLQFPNYSSELNVNALELDDSALYLCASSTGTSGQNEQYFGPGTRLTVT.

The rearrangement links TRBV7-8 to TRBJ1-5, with D unclear. Trimming left V 0 bases short and J 4 bases short, with 16 bases between. CDR3 length: 17 residues. Per germline, CDR1 SGHVS and CDR2 FQNEAQ. The CDR3 DNA follows: TGTGCCAGCAGCTTAGCTGGACCCGGATGGAGGAATCAGCCCCAGCATTTT. Translated, it gives CASSLAGPGWRNQPQHF.

The V call is TRBV28, the J call TRBJ2-1, with 8 bases fitting TRBD2. Losses at the gene ends were 8 bases for V and 3 bases for J; bases not matched to a gene: 6. The CDR3 spans 14 residues. Germline CDR1 reads MDHEN; CDR2 reads SYDVKM. The CDR3 region is CASATSGLYNEQFF. In nucleotides, the CDR3 is TGTGCCAGCGCAACTAGCGGACTCTACAATGAGCAGTTCTTC.

This clone was detected a few times. This chain uses TRBV7-8 with TRBJ2-6; D is unresolved. The ends were cut back, 10 bases at V and 0 bases at J, with 16 bases in the middle. Germline V gene data show CDR1 as SGHVS and CDR2 as FQNEAQ. This CDR3 is built from 16 residues. The CDR3 loop reads CATSFSTTSGANVLTF. The CDR3 DNA sequence: TGTGCCACATCTTTTAGTACCACCTCTGGGGCCAACGTCCTGACTTTC.

This rearrangement joins TRBV4-3 to TRBJ2-6; no clear D. The V gene lost 1 base and the J gene lost 4 bases, with 8 bases spanning the gap. In germline, CDR1 is LGHNA, CDR2 YSLEER. This CDR3 is 15 amino acids long. The CDR3 protein is CASSQVSSGANVLTF. The DNA of the CDR3 is TGCGCCAGCAGCCAAGTCTCGTCCGGGGCCAACGTCCTGACTTTC.